This TCR beta chain was observed in a study of CD4 T cells in relation to SARS-CoV-2 and coronaviruses. CD4+ T cells from unexposed donors were obtained before the COVID-19 pandemic (2011-2018). Naive and memory CD4+ T cells were separated from cryopreserved PBMCs. The repertoire was sequenced with immunoSEQ multiplex PCR; TCRdb's copy has only in-frame clones and lacks some. The sample consists of more than 50,000 clones, more than 80% of them appearing once. Germline-derived CDR1 and CDR2 are SGHDN and FVKESK. V was cut by 5 bases and J by 4 bases, with 14 bases left in between. The CDR3 runs 15 residues. Points from the study as a whole: According to naive versus memory sequencing, detected responses are memory recall, not newly primed. Pre-pandemic and post-infection samples never came from the same donor. Crossreactivity was assessed only for spike protein, not other viral proteins.

As to this clone: Its antigen is undetermined.

This clonotype was obtained from a human donor in good health. V usage is TRBV14 and J usage is TRBJ1-4, with D possibly TRBD1 on 6 matching bases. Sequencing was carried out using memory CD4+ T cells from PBMCs. CDR3 region: CASSSRTAFNEKLFF. CDR3 in DNA: TGTGCCAGCAGCAGCCGGACAGCCTTTAATGAAAAACTGTTTTTT.